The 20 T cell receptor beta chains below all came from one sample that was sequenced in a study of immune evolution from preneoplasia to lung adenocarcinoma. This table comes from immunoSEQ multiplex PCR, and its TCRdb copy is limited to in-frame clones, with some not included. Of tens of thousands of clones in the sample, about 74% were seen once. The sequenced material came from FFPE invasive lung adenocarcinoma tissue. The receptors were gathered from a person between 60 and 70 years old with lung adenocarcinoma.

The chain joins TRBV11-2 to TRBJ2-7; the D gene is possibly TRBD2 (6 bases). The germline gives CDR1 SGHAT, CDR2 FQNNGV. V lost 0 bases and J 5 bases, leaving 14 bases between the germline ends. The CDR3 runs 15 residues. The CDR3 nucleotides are TGTGCCAGCAGCTTAGAGGGGGGACCCTACCACGAGCAGTACTTC. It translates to CASSLEGGPYHEQYF.

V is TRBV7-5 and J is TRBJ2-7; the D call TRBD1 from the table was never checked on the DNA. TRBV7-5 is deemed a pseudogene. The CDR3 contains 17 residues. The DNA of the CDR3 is TGTGTCAGAAGCTTAGAATGGGCAGGGGTGAGCTCCTACGAGCAGTACTTC. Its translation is CVRSLEWAGVSSYEQYF.

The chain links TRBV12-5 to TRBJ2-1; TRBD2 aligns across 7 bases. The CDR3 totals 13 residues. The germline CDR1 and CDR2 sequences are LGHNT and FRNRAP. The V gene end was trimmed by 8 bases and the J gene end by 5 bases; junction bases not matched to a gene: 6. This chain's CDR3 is CASWGGRHNEQFF. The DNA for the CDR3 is TGTGCTAGTTGGGGAGGGAGACACAATGAGCAGTTCTTC.

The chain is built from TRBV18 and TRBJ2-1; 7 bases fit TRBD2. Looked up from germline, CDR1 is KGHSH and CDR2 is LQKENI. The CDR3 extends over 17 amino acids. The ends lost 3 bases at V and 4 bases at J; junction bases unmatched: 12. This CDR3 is CASSPFSPGGSYNEQFF. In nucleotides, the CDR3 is TGTGCCAGCTCACCCTTTTCGCCCGGCGGGAGTTACAATGAGCAGTTCTTC.

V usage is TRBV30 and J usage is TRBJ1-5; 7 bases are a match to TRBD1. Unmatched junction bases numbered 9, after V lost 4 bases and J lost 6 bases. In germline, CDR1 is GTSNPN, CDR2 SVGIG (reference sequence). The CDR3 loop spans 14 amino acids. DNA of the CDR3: TGTGCCTGGAACGGACAGGCCCCGGGTCAGCCCCAGCATTTT. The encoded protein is CAWNGQAPGQPQHF.

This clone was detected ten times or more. This CDR3 is CASSFVRSTEAFF. The CDR3 DNA is TGTGCCAGCAGCTTCGTTAGGAGCACTGAAGCTTTCTTT. The gene calls are TRBV7-2 and TRBJ1-1; no firm D call. Trimming took off 3 bases at V and 4 bases at J, with 9 bases between the two ends. This CDR3 spans 13 amino acids. Per germline, CDR1 SGHTA and CDR2 FQGNSA.

CDR3 amino acids: CASSSPSKPTREEQYF. CDR3 in DNA: TGTGCCAGCAGTTCTCCCAGTAAACCGACTAGGGAGGAGCAGTACTTC. This chain uses TRBV28 with TRBJ2-7, with D possibly TRBD2 on 6 matching bases. The CDR3 extends over 16 amino acids. The V gene's germline CDR1 is MDHEN and CDR2 SYDVKM. V was clipped by 4 bases and J by 7 bases, with 23 bases between them.

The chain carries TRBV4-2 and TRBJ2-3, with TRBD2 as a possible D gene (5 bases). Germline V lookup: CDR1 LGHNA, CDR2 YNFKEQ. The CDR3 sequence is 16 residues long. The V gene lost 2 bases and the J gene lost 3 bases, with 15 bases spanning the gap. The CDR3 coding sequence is TGTGCCAGCAGCCAAAGGATAGGAGGAACTACAGATACGCAGTATTTT. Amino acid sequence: CASSQRIGGTTDTQYF.

The CDR3 here is CASSVTGENRAFF. CDR3 bases: TGTGCCAGCAGTGTGACAGGGGAGAATAGAGCTTTCTTT. The rearrangement uses TRBV2 and TRBJ1-1; TRBD1 matches 8 bases. CDR3 length: 13 amino acids. Trimming took 4 bases from V and 10 from J; bases not matched to a gene: 8. Germline-derived CDR1 and CDR2 are SNHLY and FYNNEI.

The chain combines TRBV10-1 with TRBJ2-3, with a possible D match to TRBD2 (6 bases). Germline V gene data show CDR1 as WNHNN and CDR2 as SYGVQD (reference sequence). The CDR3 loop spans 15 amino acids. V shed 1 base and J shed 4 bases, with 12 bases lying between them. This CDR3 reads CASSEYGRPPDTQYF. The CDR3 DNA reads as TGCGCCAGCAGTGAGTATGGGAGGCCCCCAGATACGCAGTATTTT.

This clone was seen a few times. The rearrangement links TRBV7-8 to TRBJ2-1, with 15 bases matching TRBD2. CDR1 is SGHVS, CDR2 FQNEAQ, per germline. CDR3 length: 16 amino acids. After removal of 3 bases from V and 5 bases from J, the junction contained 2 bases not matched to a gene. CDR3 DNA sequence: TGTGCCAGCAGCTTGGGACTAGCGGGAGGCGACAATGAGCAGTTCTTC. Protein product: CASSLGLAGGDNEQFF.

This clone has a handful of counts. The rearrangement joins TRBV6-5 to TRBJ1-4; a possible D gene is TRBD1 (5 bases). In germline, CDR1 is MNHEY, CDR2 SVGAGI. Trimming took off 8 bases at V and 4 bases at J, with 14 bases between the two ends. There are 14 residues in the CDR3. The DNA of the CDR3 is TGTGCCAGCGCCTTGAACAGGTTTAATGAAAAACTGTTTTTT. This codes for CASALNRFNEKLFF.

CDR3 DNA: TGTGCCAGCAGCTTGTTGGGAGGGAGTACCGGGGAGCTGTTTTTT. This translates into CASSLLGGSTGELFF. The V call is TRBV5-6, the J call TRBJ2-2; TRBD2 matches at 7 bases. This CDR3 spans 15 amino acids. Germline CDR1 reads SGHDT; CDR2 reads YYEEEE. Unmatched junction bases numbered 5, after V lost 1 base and J lost 5 bases.

CDR3 coding DNA: TGTGCCAGCAGCCTTAACGTCCTCGTTTACACTGAAGCTTTCTTT. Translating gives CASSLNVLVYTEAFF. The chain is built from TRBV6-5 and TRBJ1-1; D not certain. The ends were cut back, 6 bases at V and 3 bases at J, with 17 bases in the middle. The CDR3 length is 15 residues. Germline V lookup: CDR1 MNHEY, CDR2 SVGAGI.

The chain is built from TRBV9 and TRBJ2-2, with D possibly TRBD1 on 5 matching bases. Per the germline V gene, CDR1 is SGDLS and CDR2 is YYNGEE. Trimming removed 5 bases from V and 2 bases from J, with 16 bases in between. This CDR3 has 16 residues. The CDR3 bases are TGTGCCAGCAGAAGGGGAACAGGTCGTAACACCGGGGAGCTGTTTTTT. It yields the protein CASRRGTGRNTGELFF.

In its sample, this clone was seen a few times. The DNA for the CDR3 is TGTGCCAGCAGTCTCCCTCGGGACACCCGGAGTCATCGAGGCTACACCTTC. As protein: CASSLPRDTRSHRGYTF. This sequence joins TRBV28 and TRBJ1-2; maybe TRBD1 (6 bases). The germline V gene has CDR1 MDHEN and CDR2 SYDVKM. The length of the CDR3 is 17 residues. The germline V and J ends were trimmed by 5 bases and 8 bases, with 27 bases remaining between them.

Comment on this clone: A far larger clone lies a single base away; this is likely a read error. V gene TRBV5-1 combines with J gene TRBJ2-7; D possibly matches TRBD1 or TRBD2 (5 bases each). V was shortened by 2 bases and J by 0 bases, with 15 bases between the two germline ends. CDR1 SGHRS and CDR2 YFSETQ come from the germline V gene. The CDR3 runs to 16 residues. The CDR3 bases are TGCGCCAGCAGCTTAAGTGTGGGGACGGCCTCCTACGAGCAGTACTTC. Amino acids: CASSLSVGTASYEQYF. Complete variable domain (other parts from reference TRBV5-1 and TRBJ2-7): KAGVTQTPRYLIKTRGQQVTLSCSPISGHRSVSWYQQTPGQGLQFLFEYFSETQRNKGNFPGRFSGRQFSNSRSEMNVSTLELGDSALYLCASSLSVGTASYEQYFGPGTRLTVT.

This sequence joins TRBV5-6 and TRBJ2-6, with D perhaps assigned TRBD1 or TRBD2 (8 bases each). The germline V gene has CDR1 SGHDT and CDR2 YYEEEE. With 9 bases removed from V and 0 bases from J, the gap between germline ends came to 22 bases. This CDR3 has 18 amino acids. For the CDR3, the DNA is TGTGCCACCGGGGGGGGGACAGGACTAAGCTCTGGGGCCAACGTCCTGACTTTC. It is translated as CATGGGTGLSSGANVLTF.

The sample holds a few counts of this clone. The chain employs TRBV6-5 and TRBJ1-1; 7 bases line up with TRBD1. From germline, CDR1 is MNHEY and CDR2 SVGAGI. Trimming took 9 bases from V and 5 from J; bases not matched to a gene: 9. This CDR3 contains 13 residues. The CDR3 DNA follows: TGTGCCAGTGCGAAGGGGGCGTGGACTGAAGCTTTCTTT. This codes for CASAKGAWTEAFF.

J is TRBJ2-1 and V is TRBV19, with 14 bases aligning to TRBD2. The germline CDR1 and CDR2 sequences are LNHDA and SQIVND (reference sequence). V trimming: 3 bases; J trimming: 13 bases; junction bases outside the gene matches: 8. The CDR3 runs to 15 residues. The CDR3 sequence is CASSIKGLAGAIQFF. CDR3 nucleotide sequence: TGTGCCAGTAGTATCAAGGGACTAGCGGGAGCCATACAGTTCTTC.